The rows below give T cell receptor beta chains drawn from one sample of a study of blood T cell repertoires in COVID-19. This table comes from immunoSEQ multiplex PCR, and its TCRdb copy is limited to in-frame clones, with some not included. The sample records 15,000 to 19,000 clones, around four fifths being singletons. Sequenced sample: peripheral blood. The receptors derive from a man older than 75 with active or convalescent COVID-19. Each CDR3 is given with its conserved first and last residue. Fields, in order: D gene, J gene, clone size, V gene, CDR3 protein, CDR3 DNA. The D gene is left open where the match is weak. Expanded clones are given a class, and other clones once, few, many or no size at all.

d_gene: -
j_gene: TRBJ1-2
abundance: once
v_gene: TRBV6-5
CDR3aa: CASRSVAPGNYGYTF
CDR3nt: TGTGCCAGCAGAAGTGTAGCGCCAGGTAACTATGGCTACACCTTC

d_gene: TRBD1
j_gene: TRBJ1-1
abundance: -
v_gene: TRBV2
CDR3aa: CASSGQGASEAFF
CDR3nt: TGTGCCAGCTCGGGACAGGGGGCTTCCGAAGCTTTCTTT

d_gene: TRBD2
j_gene: TRBJ2-1
abundance: once
v_gene: TRBV19
CDR3aa: CASSPVSGVGNEQFF
CDR3nt: TGTGCCAGTAGCCCGGTTAGCGGGGTGGGGAATGAGCAGTTCTTC

d_gene: TRBD2
j_gene: TRBJ2-7
abundance: -
v_gene: TRBV13
CDR3aa: CASSSGDLPYEQYF
CDR3nt: TGTGCCAGCAGCAGCGGGGACCTACCCTACGAGCAGTACTTC

d_gene: -
j_gene: TRBJ1-1
abundance: -
v_gene: TRBV7-3
CDR3aa: CASSSLPSTEAFF
CDR3nt: TGTGCCAGCAGCTCCCTCCCCAGTACTGAAGCTTTCTTT

d_gene: -
j_gene: TRBJ2-7
abundance: -
v_gene: TRBV2
CDR3aa: CASSDRGNYEQYF
CDR3nt: TGTGCCAGCAGTGACCGCGGGAACTACGAGCAGTACTTC

d_gene: TRBD1
j_gene: TRBJ1-5
abundance: -
v_gene: TRBV6-5
CDR3aa: CASITDRGPNQPQHF
CDR3nt: TGTGCCAGCATTACGGACAGGGGGCCCAATCAGCCCCAGCATTTT

d_gene: TRBD1
j_gene: TRBJ2-1
abundance: -
v_gene: TRBV4-2
CDR3aa: CASSLRQGQSNEQFF
CDR3nt: TGTGCCAGCAGCCTAAGACAGGGGCAGAGCAATGAGCAGTTCTTC

d_gene: -
j_gene: TRBJ2-7
abundance: -
v_gene: TRBV10-3
CDR3aa: CAISYETKPAYEQYF
CDR3nt: TGTGCCATCAGTTATGAGACAAAACCCGCTTACGAGCAGTACTTC

d_gene: -
j_gene: TRBJ2-1
abundance: -
v_gene: TRBV7-2
CDR3aa: CASSSNKGAYNEQFF
CDR3nt: TGTGCCAGCAGCTCAAATAAAGGGGCTTACAATGAGCAGTTCTTC

d_gene: TRBD2
j_gene: TRBJ2-3
abundance: -
v_gene: TRBV30
CDR3aa: CAWSLAGGDTDTQYF
CDR3nt: TGTGCCTGGAGCTTAGCGGGGGGGGATACAGATACGCAGTATTTT

d_gene: -
j_gene: TRBJ1-2
abundance: -
v_gene: TRBV19
CDR3aa: CASASGVGLNRGYGYTF
CDR3nt: TGTGCCAGCGCATCGGGAGTTGGACTCAATAGGGGATATGGCTACACCTTC

d_gene: -
j_gene: TRBJ2-2
abundance: -
v_gene: TRBV6-2/TRBV6-3
CDR3aa: CASSTGGPGELFF
CDR3nt: TGTGCCAGCAGTACGGGGGGCCCCGGGGAGCTGTTTTTT

d_gene: -
j_gene: TRBJ1-1
abundance: -
v_gene: TRBV5-1
CDR3aa: CASSSTRFSSNTEAFF
CDR3nt: TGCGCCAGCAGCTCCACCAGGTTCTCTTCGAACACTGAAGCTTTCTTT

d_gene: TRBD1
j_gene: TRBJ2-2
abundance: -
v_gene: TRBV11-3
CDR3aa: CASQQGINTGELFF
CDR3nt: TGTGCCAGCCAACAGGGGATTAACACCGGGGAGCTGTTTTTT

d_gene: -
j_gene: TRBJ1-4
abundance: -
v_gene: TRBV20-1
CDR3aa: CSASSPGTSEKLFF
CDR3nt: TGCAGTGCTAGTAGTCCGGGGACAAGTGAAAAACTGTTTTTT

d_gene: TRBD1
j_gene: TRBJ2-5
abundance: -
v_gene: TRBV9
CDR3aa: CASSVGQGSTQETQYF
CDR3nt: TGTGCCAGCAGCGTAGGACAGGGTTCTACCCAAGAGACCCAGTACTTC

d_gene: TRBD1
j_gene: TRBJ1-2
abundance: once
v_gene: TRBV12-5
CDR3aa: CASGLGTGGMSYTF
CDR3nt: TGTGCTAGTGGTTTGGGGACAGGGGGGATGAGCTACACCTTC

d_gene: -
j_gene: TRBJ1-5
abundance: -
v_gene: TRBV29-1
CDR3aa: CSVADTGGGPQHF
CDR3nt: TGCAGCGTTGCGGACACGGGCGGGGGGCCCCAGCATTTT

d_gene: -
j_gene: TRBJ1-6
abundance: -
v_gene: TRBV5-8
CDR3aa: CASSPMGSAGSSYNSPLHF
CDR3nt: TGTGCCAGCAGCCCAATGGGTTCGGCGGGGAGCTCCTATAATTCACCCCTCCACTTT

d_gene: TRBD1
j_gene: TRBJ2-7
abundance: -
v_gene: TRBV7-8
CDR3aa: CASSLGSTGGFYEQYF
CDR3nt: TGTGCCAGCAGCTTAGGCTCGACAGGGGGCTTCTACGAGCAGTACTTC

d_gene: -
j_gene: TRBJ2-2
abundance: -
v_gene: TRBV11-2
CDR3aa: CASSFGRVDTGELFF
CDR3nt: TGTGCCAGCAGCTTCGGCAGGGTTGACACCGGGGAGCTGTTTTTT

d_gene: TRBD1
j_gene: TRBJ2-7
abundance: -
v_gene: TRBV7-2
CDR3aa: CASSAGQGTYEQYF
CDR3nt: TGTGCCAGCAGCGCAGGACAGGGGACCTACGAGCAGTACTTC

d_gene: -
j_gene: TRBJ1-2
abundance: -
v_gene: TRBV4-2
CDR3aa: CASSQDRQDISSEGYTF
CDR3nt: TGTGCCAGCAGCCAAGATCGACAGGATATCTCTTCGGAGGGCTACACCTTC

d_gene: -
j_gene: TRBJ2-3
abundance: -
v_gene: TRBV21-1
CDR3aa: CASSSLAGWTDTQYF
CDR3nt: TGTGCCAGCAGCAGCCTAGCGGGGTGGACAGATACGCAGTATTTT

d_gene: TRBD1
j_gene: TRBJ1-1
abundance: -
v_gene: TRBV14
CDR3aa: CASSPRRQGDTEAFF
CDR3nt: TGTGCCAGCAGCCCCCGACGACAGGGGGACACTGAAGCTTTCTTT

d_gene: TRBD1
j_gene: TRBJ1-1
abundance: -
v_gene: TRBV5-1
CDR3aa: CASSLEQGWTEAFF
CDR3nt: TGCGCCAGCAGCTTGGAACAGGGGTGGACTGAAGCTTTCTTT

d_gene: -
j_gene: TRBJ2-7
abundance: -
v_gene: TRBV27
CDR3aa: CASFSSSYEQYF
CDR3nt: TGTGCCAGCTTCTCGAGCTCCTACGAGCAGTACTTC

d_gene: -
j_gene: TRBJ1-1
abundance: -
v_gene: TRBV7-2
CDR3aa: CASNRGIGTKAFF
CDR3nt: TGTGCCAGCAACCGCGGGATAGGAACAAAAGCTTTCTTT